A single sample gave rise to the 30 T cell receptor beta chains below, sequenced in a study of T cell responses to AZD1222 COVID-19 vaccine. Sequenced by immunoSEQ multiplex PCR; TCRdb stores in-frame clones only, minus some. Here the sample spans fewer than 120,000 clones, about 81% being singletons. Here the sequenced sample was peripheral blood, taken on day 0 of AZD1222 vaccination. The receptors were sampled from an adult in good health.

This clone occurred once. This chain connects TRBV19 to TRBJ2-4, with D unresolved. CDR1 is LNHDA, CDR2 SQIVND, per germline (reference sequence). V lost 6 bases, J lost 8 bases, and 11 bases lay in between. The CDR3 is 12 amino acids. The CDR3 loop reads CASSVDRHIQYF. As DNA, the CDR3 is TGTGCCAGTAGCGTAGACCGACACATTCAGTACTTC.

The V gene is TRBV5-3, the J gene TRBJ1-3, with 7 bases fitting TRBD1. TRBV5-3 is given ORF status, its function remaining uncertain. Unmatched junction bases numbered 4, after V lost 1 base and J lost 0 bases. CDR3 size: 16 residues. CDR3 protein: CARSLRRGHSGNTIYF. CDR3 coding DNA: TGTGCCAGAAGCTTGCGTAGGGGGCACTCTGGAAACACCATATATTTT.

J is TRBJ2-3 and V is TRBV28; 11 bases agree with TRBD2. Germline-derived CDR1 and CDR2 are MDHEN and SYDVKM. This CDR3 contains 16 residues. V was pared by 5 bases and J by 3 bases, with 7 bases of the junction left unmatched. CDR3 DNA sequence: TGTGCCAGCAGTCCCCGACTAGCGGGGATGACAGATACGCAGTATTTT. Its protein is CASSPRLAGMTDTQYF.

This clone was seen once. The gene calls are TRBV19 and TRBJ2-1; D gene uncertain. Trimming removed 6 bases at V and 7 bases at J, with 16 bases between. CDR1 is LNHDA and CDR2 is SQIVND in the germline V gene (reference sequence). The CDR3 sequence is 14 residues long. In nucleotides, the CDR3 is TGTGCCAGTAGCCCTAAGCGCACTTGGAATGAGCAGTTCTTC. Translating gives CASSPKRTWNEQFF.

This sequence joins TRBV5-1 and TRBJ2-2, with a tentative D call TRBD2 (5 bases). The length of the CDR3 is 15 residues. V lost 4 bases and J lost 1, with 11 bases in between. Germline V gene sequence: CDR1 SGHRS, CDR2 YFSETQ. CDR3 residues: CASSTKGENTGELFF. CDR3 DNA sequence: TGCGCCAGCAGCACAAAGGGAGAGAACACCGGGGAGCTGTTTTTT.

The DNA of the CDR3 is TGTGCCAGCAGCTTAGGTAACAGGTTCTCCTATAATTCACCCCTCCACTTT. It specifies CASSLGNRFSYNSPLHF. The chain has TRBV13 and TRBJ1-6; the D gene is possibly TRBD1 (5 bases). Trimming took off 0 bases at V and 0 bases at J, with 9 bases between the two ends. Germline values: CDR1 PRHDT, CDR2 FYEKMQ (reference sequence). The CDR3 runs to 17 residues.

The rearrangement joins TRBV3-1 (or the pseudogene TRBV3-2) to TRBJ1-2; D might be TRBD1 (5 bases). V was clipped by 6 bases and J by 6 bases, with 17 bases between them. The CDR3 runs to 14 residues. From germline, CDR1 is LGHDT and CDR2 YNNKEL (reference sequence). The CDR3 region is CASSEGGVGHGYTF. The CDR3 bases are TGTGCCAGCAGTGAGGGAGGGGTCGGCCATGGCTACACCTTC.

This chain joins TRBV18 and TRBJ2-3; the D is unclear. Per the germline V gene, CDR1 is KGHSH and CDR2 is LQKENI. Deletions cut 6 bases from V and 0 bases from J, with 1 base between. This CDR3 spans 11 amino acids. The CDR3 sequence is CASSSTDTQYF. In nucleotides, the CDR3 is TGTGCCAGCTCTAGCACAGATACGCAGTATTTT.

The chain combines TRBV12-3 or TRBV12-4 with TRBJ2-7; D unclear. CDR3 length: 12 residues. The V gene lost 4 bases and the J gene lost 3 bases, with 7 bases spanning the gap. The CDR3 DNA is TGTGCCAGCAGTTATTCCAGCTACGAGCAGTACTTC. The encoded protein is CASSYSSYEQYF.

The chain links TRBV24-1 to TRBJ2-1; possible D gene TRBD1, 6 bases. With 3 bases removed from V and 0 bases from J, the gap between germline ends came to 11 bases. Germline CDR1 and CDR2: KGHDR and SFDVKD. CDR3 length: 16 amino acids. Written as DNA, the CDR3 is TGTGCCACCAGTGATGACAGGTCCTCCTCCTACAATGAGCAGTTCTTC. It specifies CATSDDRSSSYNEQFF.

V gene TRBV6-6 combines with J gene TRBJ1-6; tentative D call: TRBD1 (6 bases). This CDR3 is 16 amino acids long. CDR1 and CDR2 (germline): MNHNY, SVGAGI (reference sequence). Between the trimmed V and J ends, which lost 5 bases and 4 bases, there was a span of 15 bases. The CDR3 coding sequence is TGTGCCAGCAGTGTCGCAGGGGCCCAATATAATTCACCCCTCCACTTT. The encoded protein is CASSVAGAQYNSPLHF.

V and J are TRBV5-8 and TRBJ1-5, with a weak D call TRBD1 (5 bases). From germline, CDR1 is SGHTS and CDR2 YDEGEE. V was clipped by 2 bases and J by 0 bases, with 9 bases between them. This CDR3 comprises 15 residues. The CDR3: CASSFLGGSNQPQHF. CDR3 in DNA: TGTGCCAGCAGCTTCCTTGGGGGTAGCAATCAGCCCCAGCATTTT.

The CDR3 DNA is TGTGCCAGCTCACCACGAAGGACAGGAGGAGACACTGAAGCTTTCTTT. Translated: CASSPRRTGGDTEAFF. The chain joins TRBV18 to TRBJ1-1; TRBD1 agrees at 7 bases. Germline CDR1 KGHSH, CDR2 LQKENI. CDR3 length: 16 amino acids. The V and J ends lost 1 base and 3 bases, in that order; junction bases with no gene match: 8.

This clone was observed a single time. The chain combines TRBV2 with TRBJ1-4; 7 positions agree with TRBD1. J gave up 8 bases and V 6 bases, and 9 bases lay outside the gene matches. This CDR3 is built from 14 residues. Germline V gene lookup returns CDR1 SNHLY and CDR2 FYNNEI. This chain's CDR3 is CASSARDRLEKLFF. In DNA form, the CDR3 reads TGTGCCAGCAGCGCCCGGGACAGATTAGAAAAACTGTTTTTT.

The genes are TRBV18 and TRBJ1-6, with D maybe TRBD1 (6 bases). The CDR3 runs 16 residues. Germline V gene lookup returns CDR1 KGHSH and CDR2 LQKENI. Trimming pared 6 bases from V and 6 bases from J, leaving 18 bases between. In nucleotides, the CDR3 is TGTGCCAGCTCGCCGGGAACCGGGACACCTAATTCACCCCTCCACTTT. Translation: CASSPGTGTPNSPLHF. The complete variable domain, with remaining parts taken from reference TRBV18 and TRBJ1-6, reads NAGVMQNPRHLVRRRGQEARLRCSPMKGHSHVYWYRQLPEEGLKFMVYLQKENIIDESGMPKERFSAEFPKEGPSILRIQQVVRGDSAAYFCASSPGTGTPNSPLHFGNGTRLTVT.

This chain links TRBV2 with TRBJ2-2; no clear D. The germline gives CDR1 SNHLY, CDR2 FYNNEI. The CDR3 sequence is 15 residues long. V was trimmed by 3 bases and J by 5 bases, leaving 13 bases between them. CDR3 protein: CASSDQRTVTGELFF. In DNA, the CDR3 is TGTGCCAGCAGTGATCAACGGACCGTGACCGGGGAGCTGTTTTTT.

In its sample, this clone was seen a few times. This chain uses TRBV28 with TRBJ1-2, with 7 bases fitting TRBD1. J lost 1 base, V lost 5 bases, and 10 bases had no gene match. Germline V gene lookup returns CDR1 MDHEN and CDR2 SYDVKM. The CDR3 has 16 amino acids. CDR3 nucleotides: TGTGCCAGCAGTCCCTCTTGGGGGGACAGTAACTATGGCTACACCTTC. Translating it yields CASSPSWGDSNYGYTF.

The chain couples TRBV5-1 to TRBJ2-2; D unclear. The CDR3 consists of 14 residues. Trimming took 1 base from V and 1 from J, leaving 5 bases between them. Germline values: CDR1 SGHRS, CDR2 YFSETQ. CDR3: CASSLRLNTGELFF. As DNA, the CDR3 is TGCGCCAGCAGCTTGAGACTGAACACCGGGGAGCTGTTTTTT.

V gene TRBV18 combines with J gene TRBJ1-5; D remains ambiguous. The ends were cut back, 8 bases at V and 0 bases at J, with 8 bases in the middle. The germline V gene has CDR1 KGHSH and CDR2 LQKENI. The CDR3 totals 13 residues. This chain's CDR3 is CASGGGSNQPQHF. The DNA for the CDR3 is TGTGCCAGCGGAGGAGGTAGCAATCAGCCCCAGCATTTT.

The chain links TRBV15 to TRBJ2-1; D possibly corresponds to TRBD1 (5 bases). The CDR3 runs 13 residues. CDR1 and CDR2 from the germline V gene are LNHNV and YYDKDF (reference sequence). V was shortened by 3 bases and J by 10 bases, with 13 bases between the two germline ends. In DNA form, the CDR3 reads TGTGCCACCAGCAGTCCAGGGTTATTGGAGCAGTTCTTC. This translates into CATSSPGLLEQFF.

This clone was observed once. The chain links TRBV4-1 to TRBJ1-1, with 7 bases that match TRBD1. Trimming took 1 base from V and 0 from J; bases not matched to a gene: 5. From germline, CDR1 is MGHRA and CDR2 YSYEKL. This CDR3 has 16 residues. CDR3 amino acids: CASSQGGQQMNTEAFF. CDR3 sequence (DNA): TGCGCCAGCAGCCAAGGGGGACAGCAAATGAACACTGAAGCTTTCTTT.

In this sample, this clone turned up a few times. The chain recombines TRBV10-2 with TRBJ2-1; 9 bases agree with TRBD2. Germline lookup yields CDR1 WSHSY and CDR2 SAAADI. Germline trimming cut 1 base from V and 7 bases from J; bases unmatched to any gene: 14. This CDR3 spans 18 amino acids. Written as DNA, the CDR3 is TGCGCCAGCAGTGAGTTGCAGCTCTACCCTAGCGGGACTAATGAGCAGTTCTTC. It specifies CASSELQLYPSGTNEQFF.

V is TRBV7-2 and J is TRBJ1-5; 8 positions match TRBD1. The germline gives CDR1 SGHTA, CDR2 FQGNSA. This CDR3 region has 15 residues. Unmatched junction bases numbered 8, after V lost 5 bases and J lost 5 bases. CDR3 nucleotides: TGTGCCAGCAGCCCCGGGACAGGTACCCATCAGCCCCAGCATTTT. This sequence encodes CASSPGTGTHQPQHF.

The chain recombines TRBV12-3 or TRBV12-4 with TRBJ1-6; D ambiguous. This CDR3 contains 12 residues. Trimming removed 3 bases at V and 10 bases at J, with 7 bases between. The CDR3 is CASSFPQSPLHF. The CDR3 DNA follows: TGTGCCAGCAGTTTTCCCCAATCACCCCTCCACTTT.

The CDR3 nucleotides are TGTGCCAGCAGTTTATGGGGAAGGTTTGTACCCGGGGAGCTGTTTTTT. Protein product: CASSLWGRFVPGELFF. The V call is TRBV28, the J call TRBJ2-2; D is unclear. Trimming took off 0 bases at V and 6 bases at J, with 14 bases between the two ends. This CDR3 is 16 amino acids long. Germline CDR1 reads MDHEN; CDR2 reads SYDVKM.

The chain links TRBV6-2 or TRBV6-3 to TRBJ1-1; D remains unclear. CDR1 is MNHEY, CDR2 SVGEGT, per germline. The ends were cut back, 5 bases at V and 8 bases at J, with 15 bases in the middle. This CDR3 is 13 amino acids long. The CDR3 nucleotides read TGTGCCAGCAGTAGTTACTCGGGCGGAGAAGCTTTCTTT. Translating it yields CASSSYSGGEAFF.

The J gene is TRBJ2-2, the V gene TRBV4-3; 9 bases agree with TRBD1. Germline V lookup: CDR1 LGHNA, CDR2 YSLEER. V lost 2 bases and J lost 4; bases outside the gene matches: 11. This CDR3 comprises 18 residues. The CDR3 sequence: CASSQTLGQGVSTGELFF. The CDR3 DNA reads as TGCGCCAGCAGCCAAACCCTGGGACAGGGAGTTAGCACCGGGGAGCTGTTTTTT.

This CDR3 reads CAISEREGRTEAFF. DNA for the CDR3: TGTGCCATCAGTGAGAGGGAGGGTAGAACTGAAGCTTTCTTT. This chain links TRBV10-3 with TRBJ1-1; no firm D call. Trimming pared 2 bases from V and 5 bases from J, leaving 12 bases between. The CDR3 spans 14 residues. Germline V CDR1 and CDR2: ENHRY, SYGVKD.

In this sample, this clone turned up once. V and J are TRBV28 and TRBJ2-7; D is unresolved. Germline values: CDR1 MDHEN, CDR2 SYDVKM. The length of the CDR3 is 13 residues. Trimming took 2 bases from V and 5 from J, leaving 10 bases between them. CDR3 residues: CASSLGLVDEQYF. In nucleotides, the CDR3 is TGTGCCAGCAGTTTAGGTCTTGTGGACGAGCAGTACTTC.

The V call is TRBV5-1, the J call TRBJ1-3; 8 nucleotides align to TRBD1. This CDR3 spans 17 amino acids. Germline loops: CDR1 SGHRS, CDR2 YFSETQ. V lost 1 base and J lost 0; bases outside the gene matches: 6. This CDR3 reads CASSLKQGGYSGNTIYF. CDR3 sequence (DNA): TGCGCCAGCAGCTTGAAACAGGGGGGCTACTCTGGAAACACCATATATTTT.